This T cell receptor beta chain was observed in a study of cytomegalovirus exposure and HLA in healthy donors. Clones were read by immunoSEQ multiplex PCR, and TCRdb kept only the in-frame ones, dropping some. Of under 100,000 clones in the sample, approximately 95% were seen once. A remark on this clone: The antigen is unknown.

Trimming took 4 bases from V and 5 from J, leaving 18 bases between them. The length of the CDR3 is 16 residues. Per the germline V gene, CDR1 is KGHSH and CDR2 is LQKENI. General study findings and limits: A subsequent analysis found that TCR clusters from the first cohort also tended to co-occur in the approximately 130 validation repertoires, with about 95% of cluster scores above 0. Most TCR sequences were seen very rarely across donors, but some public TCRs occurred in many. As was reported, the classifier diagnosed cytomegalovirus status with high specificity and sensitivity.

The receptor's source is a young woman in good health and CMV-seronegative. Sequenced: PBMCs. The rearrangement uses TRBV18 and TRBJ1-5; tentatively, D is TRBD1 (6 bases). In DNA form, the CDR3 reads TGTGCCAGCTCACTACGTCCAGGGGAATTCTATCAGCCCCAGCATTTT. Its protein product is CASSLRPGEFYQPQHF.